Listed here are 24 T cell receptor beta chains from one sample, sequenced in a study of shared clonotypes between healthy human individuals. Assay used: immunoSEQ multiplex PCR; TCRdb lists only in-frame clones, some missing. The sample shows 2 million to 2.5 million clones, nearly 97% of them seen only once. The sequencing input was naive CD4+ T cells sorted from blood. Subset noted: CD45RA+ positively selected. Receptors were obtained from a man aged 18 to 29 in good health.

The chain links TRBV5-4 to TRBJ2-3; 9 bases line up with TRBD2. This CDR3 has 16 amino acids. With 0 bases clipped from V and 4 bases from J, the junction kept 6 bases outside the gene matches. The germline V gene has CDR1 SGHNT and CDR2 YYREEE (reference sequence). The CDR3 sequence is CASSLARGGEADTQYF. DNA for the CDR3: TGTGCCAGCAGCTTGGCCCGCGGGGGGGAAGCAGATACGCAGTATTTT.

This chain links TRBV19 with TRBJ2-3, with 8 bases lining up with TRBD2. The CDR3 is 17 amino acids. Germline trimming cut 7 bases from V and 3 bases from J; bases unmatched to any gene: 15. Germline V CDR1 and CDR2: LNHDA, SQIVND (reference sequence). For the CDR3, the DNA is TGTGCCAGTATAGGCCCTGCCAGCGGGAGAAGGACAGATACGCAGTATTTT. Its protein product is CASIGPASGRRTDTQYF.

The chain uses TRBV29-1 and TRBJ1-4; 7 bases are shared with TRBD1. Unmatched junction bases numbered 5, after V lost 7 bases and J lost 0 bases. Per the germline V gene, CDR1 is SQVTM and CDR2 is ANQGSEA. There are 14 residues in the CDR3. The CDR3: CSEMGQPTNEKLFF. CDR3 nucleotides: TGCAGCGAAATGGGACAGCCAACTAATGAAAAACTGTTTTTT.

J is TRBJ1-2 and V is TRBV18; weak D call: TRBD1 (5 bases). Germline V gene sequence: CDR1 KGHSH, CDR2 LQKENI. CDR3 length: 14 residues. V was trimmed by 3 bases and J by 6 bases, leaving 14 bases between them. The CDR3 nucleotides read TGTGCCAGCTCACCTGCCGGGGCGTTAGATGGCTACACCTTC. Translated, it gives CASSPAGALDGYTF.

The V gene is TRBV2, the J gene TRBJ1-2; 8 nucleotides align to TRBD1. The CDR3 spans 14 residues. J was trimmed by 3 bases and V by 3 bases; bases with no gene match: 3. Germline V gives CDR1 SNHLY, CDR2 FYNNEI. The CDR3 nucleotides are TGTGCCAGCAGTGAGGACAGGGACGACTATGGCTACACCTTC. Its protein product is CASSEDRDDYGYTF.

V gene TRBV4-1 combines with J gene TRBJ2-7; the D gene could be TRBD1 or TRBD2 (5 bases each). Trimming took off 6 bases at V and 0 bases at J, with 15 bases between the two ends. CDR1 and CDR2 from the germline V gene are MGHRA and YSYEKL. The CDR3 loop spans 15 amino acids. CDR3 sequence reads: CASRLDRDGSYEQYF. CDR3 in DNA: TGCGCCAGCAGATTGGACCGGGACGGCTCCTACGAGCAGTACTTC.

The V call is TRBV6-1, the J call TRBJ1-5, with D unresolved. Germline CDR1 is MNHNS and CDR2 is SASEGT. The length of the CDR3 is 12 residues. V was clipped by 6 bases and J by 7 bases, with 10 bases between them. CDR3 nucleotide sequence: TGTGCCAGCAGAAAACAGCCCCAGCCCCAGCATTTT. This translates into CASRKQPQPQHF.

The chain links TRBV10-1 to TRBJ2-5; 10 bases match TRBD2. The better agreement between TRBJ2-7 and the DNA end casts doubt on the J call. The CDR3 has 15 residues. Germline V gene lookup returns CDR1 WNHNN and CDR2 SYGVQD (reference sequence). Written as DNA, the CDR3 is TGCGCCAGCACCGAGGGAACTAGCGGGAACCACGAGCAGTACTTC. This sequence encodes CASTEGTSGNHEQYF.

Regarding this clone: The same CDR3 can be traced to other DNA sequences in this sample. This rearrangement joins TRBV9 to TRBJ1-5; D is unresolved. CDR1 SGDLS and CDR2 YYNGEE come from the germline V gene. This CDR3 has 15 residues. Trimming shortened V by 0 bases and J by 0 bases, and 7 bases separated the two germline ends. CDR3 sequence (DNA): TGTGCCAGCAGCGTAGAAGGCAATAGCAATCAGCCCCAGCATTTT. The encoded protein is CASSVEGNSNQPQHF. The entire variable domain, with the rest obtained from reference TRBV9 and TRBJ1-5, is as follows: DSGVTQTPKHLITATGQRVTLRCSPRSGDLSVYWYQQSLDQGLQFLIQYYNGEERAKGNILERFSAQQFPDLHSELNLSSLELGDSALYFCASSVEGNSNQPQHFGDGTRLSIL.

With regard to this clone: Other DNA sequences in this sample translate to the same CDR3. Here the CDR3 reads CASSFGNTEAFF. The CDR3 DNA sequence: TGCGCCAGCAGCTTTGGAAACACTGAAGCTTTCTTT. The V call is TRBV5-1, the J call TRBJ1-1; D ambiguous. Trimming left V 2 bases short and J 2 bases short, with 4 bases between. This CDR3 region has 12 residues. Per the germline V gene, CDR1 is SGHRS and CDR2 is YFSETQ. The whole variable domain, filled in from reference TRBV5-1 and TRBJ1-1, reads KAGVTQTPRYLIKTRGQQVTLSCSPISGHRSVSWYQQTPGQGLQFLFEYFSETQRNKGNFPGRFSGRQFSNSRSEMNVSTLELGDSALYLCASSFGNTEAFFGQGTRLTVV.

The chain carries TRBV25-1 and TRBJ1-5; D unclear. The CDR3 is 13 amino acids. The V end was cut by 4 bases, the J end by 4 bases, with 8 bases between. CDR1 and CDR2 from the germline V gene are MGHDK and SYGVNS. CDR3 region: CASSVSENQPQHF. The DNA for the CDR3 is TGTGCCAGCAGTGTCAGCGAGAATCAGCCCCAGCATTTT.

The chain recombines TRBV2 with TRBJ2-1, with D perhaps being TRBD1 or TRBD2 (5 bases each). This CDR3 comprises 15 residues. The V end lost 8 bases, the J end lost 4 bases, and 18 bases lay between the germline ends. Germline CDR1 SNHLY, CDR2 FYNNEI. The chain's CDR3 is CASGALSGPYNEQFF. CDR3 sequence (DNA): TGTGCCAGCGGGGCCTTAAGCGGCCCGTACAATGAGCAGTTCTTC.

In this sample, this clone turned up once. This chain joins TRBV7-2 and TRBJ2-7, with D maybe TRBD1 (5 bases). The germline gives CDR1 SGHTA, CDR2 FQGNSA. Trimming pared 5 bases from V and 3 bases from J, leaving 14 bases between. The length of the CDR3 is 14 residues. The CDR3 DNA follows: TGTGCCAGCAGCCTAAGGGGCGCACACTACGAGCAGTACTTC. This encodes CASSLRGAHYEQYF.

The chain joins TRBV7-9 to TRBJ2-4; 7 bases are a match to TRBD1. Trimming removed 5 bases from V and 7 bases from J; junction bases left unmatched: 11. Per the germline V gene, CDR1 is SEHNR and CDR2 is FQNEAQ (reference sequence). This CDR3 contains 15 residues. The CDR3 region has the DNA TGTGCCAGCAGCGACAATAGACAGGGTTCGAACATTCAGTACTTC. Translating gives CASSDNRQGSNIQYF.

This clone was observed a single time. CDR3 protein: CASSRNSGLVDTQYF. DNA for the CDR3: TGCGCCAGCAGCCGGAATAGCGGATTGGTAGATACGCAGTATTTT. This chain uses TRBV5-1 with TRBJ2-3; D perhaps matches TRBD2 (6 bases). Germline V gene lookup returns CDR1 SGHRS and CDR2 YFSETQ. V was shortened by 4 bases and J by 5 bases, with 17 bases between the two germline ends. The CDR3 is made up of 15 amino acids.

The CDR3 DNA sequence: TGTGCCAGCTCCATTATAGTCCAGTTCTTC. It translates to CASSIIVQFF. The gene calls are TRBV2 and TRBJ2-1; D unclear. Per germline, CDR1 SNHLY and CDR2 FYNNEI. V lost 8 bases and J 13 bases, leaving 12 bases between the germline ends. The CDR3 has 10 residues.

The rearrangement joins TRBV11-2 to TRBJ2-6, with D unresolved. Between the trimmed V and J ends, which lost 2 bases and 0 bases, there was a span of 14 bases. Germline V gene sequence: CDR1 SGHAT, CDR2 FQNNGV. This CDR3 contains 18 residues. DNA for the CDR3: TGTGCCAGCAGCTTATTATCTTCTTTCCGCTCTGGGGCCAACGTCCTGACTTTC. Encoded protein: CASSLLSSFRSGANVLTF.

This rearrangement joins TRBV27 to TRBJ2-1; weak D call: TRBD2 (6 bases). Germline V CDR1 and CDR2: MNHEY, SMNVEV (reference sequence). V lost 4 bases and J 0 bases, leaving 10 bases between the germline ends. The CDR3 extends over 15 amino acids. DNA for the CDR3: TGTGCCAGCAGTTGGGGGGTTAGCTCCTACAATGAGCAGTTCTTC. This translates into CASSWGVSSYNEQFF.

The chain carries TRBV5-6 and TRBJ2-4; TRBD1 agrees at 9 bases. Germline V CDR1 and CDR2: SGHDT, YYEEEE. The V and J ends lost 4 bases and 7 bases, in that order; junction bases with no gene match: 9. CDR3 length equals 15 residues. The CDR3 DNA follows: TGTGCCAGCAGCCGGGAACCGGGACAGGGCAACATTCAGTACTTC. It encodes CASSREPGQGNIQYF.

The J gene is TRBJ1-1, the V gene TRBV28; D is undetermined. CDR3 length: 14 residues. V was trimmed by 4 bases and J by 3 bases, leaving 12 bases between them. The germline CDR1 and CDR2 sequences are MDHEN and SYDVKM. The CDR3 DNA is TGTGCCAGCAGTTCTTACAGAAGAGACACTGAAGCTTTCTTT. As protein: CASSSYRRDTEAFF.

This clone showed up just once. The CDR3 sequence is CASSTQAGTDYNEQFF. The DNA of the CDR3 is TGTGCCAGCAGTACTCAAGCGGGGACCGACTACAATGAGCAGTTCTTC. The rearrangement links TRBV5-4 to TRBJ2-1; TRBD2 matches at 7 bases. There are 16 residues in the CDR3. The germline CDR1 and CDR2 sequences are SGHNT and YYREEE (reference sequence). The trim removed 5 bases at V and 3 bases at J, leaving 11 bases unmatched.

On this clone: Other DNA sequences in the sample encode the same CDR3. The chain employs TRBV7-9 and TRBJ1-3, with 7 bases lining up with TRBD1. V lost 5 bases to trimming and J lost 0 bases; unmatched junction nucleotides: 4. This CDR3 is 15 amino acids long. Germline loops: CDR1 SEHNR, CDR2 FQNEAQ (reference sequence). CDR3 nucleotides: TGTGCCAGCAGCCTAGGGACAGTCTCTGGAAACACCATATATTTT. Protein sequence: CASSLGTVSGNTIYF.

J is TRBJ2-1 and V is TRBV5-4, with 10 bases lining up with TRBD2. Germline V lookup: CDR1 SGHNT, CDR2 YYREEE (reference sequence). The CDR3 runs 15 residues. The trim removed 6 bases at V and 4 bases at J, leaving 7 bases unmatched. The CDR3 sequence is CASTRSSGSYNEQFF. The CDR3 nucleotides read TGTGCCAGCACCCGATCTAGCGGGAGTTACAATGAGCAGTTCTTC.

V usage is TRBV6-5 and J usage is TRBJ1-2; possible D gene TRBD1, 5 bases. The CDR3 is 15 residues long. Between the trimmed V and J ends, which lost 2 bases and 4 bases, there was a span of 14 bases. Germline V gene sequence: CDR1 MNHEY, CDR2 SVGAGI. The CDR3 DNA follows: TGTGCCAGCAGTTACGCATTCGACAGCCTCTATGGCTACACCTTC. Its protein is CASSYAFDSLYGYTF.